The 5 T cell receptor beta chains in this list originate from one sample, sequenced in a study of blood T cell repertoires in COVID-19. Method: immunoSEQ multiplex PCR; TCRdb's copy keeps in-frame clones and lacks some. This table has some 42,000 clones, around 82% appearing once. The sequenced sample was peripheral blood. The receptor source for this set is an elderly man with acute or convalescent COVID-19.

The chain carries TRBV28 and TRBJ1-6; D is possibly TRBD1 (5 bases). V was shortened by 6 bases and J by 10 bases, with 13 bases between the two germline ends. The length of the CDR3 is 13 residues. In germline, CDR1 is MDHEN, CDR2 SYDVKM. The CDR3 DNA reads TGTGCCAGCAGGCGGGACGCCGGGTCACCCCTCCACTTT. Encoded protein: CASRRDAGSPLHF. Based on the CDR3 plus reference TRBV28 and TRBJ1-6, the full variable domain is DVKVTQSSRYLVKRTGEKVFLECVQDMDHENMFWYRQDPGLGLRLIYFSYDVKMKEKGDIPEGYSVSREKKERFSLILESASTNQTSMYLCASRRDAGSPLHFGNGTRLTVT.

The chain employs TRBV7-3 and TRBJ2-3, with TRBD1 as a possible D gene (6 bases). Germline lookup yields CDR1 SGHTA and CDR2 FQGTGA. The V end was cut by 4 bases, the J end by 5 bases, with 10 bases between. The CDR3 is 13 amino acids. The CDR3 sequence is CASSSQGLDTQYF. The CDR3 nucleotides are TGTGCCAGCAGCTCGCAGGGGTTAGATACGCAGTATTTT.

CDR3 protein: CASSVDRVNSPLHF. CDR3 nucleotide sequence: TGTGCCAGTAGTGTGGACAGGGTTAATTCACCCCTCCACTTT. This chain links TRBV19 with TRBJ1-6; 8 bases line up with TRBD1. The CDR3 extends over 14 amino acids. J was trimmed by 6 bases and V by 5 bases; bases with no gene match: 3. The V gene's germline CDR1 is LNHDA and CDR2 SQIVND (reference sequence).

This clone is a singleton in its sample. This sequence joins TRBV14 and TRBJ1-6, with D tentatively TRBD1 (5 bases). V was clipped by 1 base and J by 9 bases, with 10 bases between them. The CDR3 has 14 amino acids. The germline V gene encodes CDR1 SGHDN and CDR2 FVKESK. The CDR3 region is CASSQVRGSSPLHF. The CDR3 nucleotides are TGTGCCAGCAGCCAAGTGCGGGGGAGTTCACCCCTCCACTTT.

V gene TRBV6-5 combines with J gene TRBJ2-5; the match to TRBD2 covers 12 bases. The length of the CDR3 is 15 residues. V gave up 5 bases and J gave up 3 bases; unmatched junction bases: 4. Germline lookup yields CDR1 MNHEY and CDR2 SVGAGI. The CDR3 here is CASSHLAGGKETQYF. CDR3 nucleotides: TGTGCCAGCAGTCATCTAGCGGGAGGGAAAGAGACCCAGTACTTC.